The 20 T cell receptor beta chains below come from one sample, sequenced in a study of blood T cell repertoires in COVID-19. The table came from immunoSEQ multiplex PCR; TCRdb's copy has only in-frame clones and leaves some out. This sample yields under 350,000 clones, of which around 85% are seen a single time; around 7.2% belongs to the top ten. Material for sequencing was peripheral blood. The receptor source for this set is a human donor in a cohort sampled during active COVID-19.

This chain connects TRBV14 to TRBJ2-6; possible D gene TRBD1, 7 bases. CDR3 length: 18 residues. The germline V and J ends were trimmed by 4 bases and 1 base, with 17 bases remaining between them. CDR1 and CDR2 from the germline V gene are SGHDN and FVKESK. The CDR3 DNA reads as TGTGCCAGCAGCCGGCAGGGGGGCCTGATTTCTGGGGCCAACGTCCTGACTTTC. It specifies CASSRQGGLISGANVLTF. The variable domain in full, completed from reference TRBV14 and TRBJ2-6, reads EAGVTQFPSHSVIEKGQTVTLRCDPISGHDNLYWYRRVMGKEIKFLLHFVKESKQDESGMPNNRFLAERTGGTYSTLKVQPAELEDSGVYFCASSRQGGLISGANVLTFGAGSRLTVL.

The rearrangement uses TRBV12-3 or TRBV12-4 and TRBJ1-1; no clear D. This CDR3 spans 13 amino acids. V dropped 4 bases and J dropped 4 bases, with 10 bases sitting between them. DNA of the CDR3: TGTGCCAGCAGTTCCCCAGGCGTCACTGAAGCTTTCTTT. Protein: CASSSPGVTEAFF.

The J gene is TRBJ2-7, the V gene TRBV7-8; TRBD1 aligns across 10 bases. Germline lookup yields CDR1 SGHVS and CDR2 FQNEAQ. V shed 5 bases, J shed 3 bases, and the junction held 4 bases outside the gene matches. The CDR3 spans 14 residues. DNA of the CDR3: TGTGCCAGCAGCCGTGACAGGGGGCTCTACGAGCAGTACTTC. This translates into CASSRDRGLYEQYF.

This sequence joins TRBV3-1 (or the pseudogene TRBV3-2) and TRBJ2-3; maybe TRBD1 (6 bases). Per the germline V gene, CDR1 is LGHDT and CDR2 is YNNKEL (reference sequence). The CDR3 totals 14 residues. The ends were cut back, 1 base at V and 2 bases at J, with 7 bases in the middle. The CDR3 region has the DNA TGTGCCAGCAGCCAAGGGGGGCCCACAGATACGCAGTATTTT. This codes for CASSQGGPTDTQYF.

V usage is TRBV7-9 and J usage is TRBJ1-6; D may be TRBD1 (5 bases). This CDR3 has 15 residues. Trimming took 0 bases from V and 7 from J, leaving 10 bases between them. Germline CDR1 and CDR2: SEHNR and FQNEAQ (reference sequence). CDR3 in DNA: TGTGCCAGCAGCTTAGCCGTTGGGGGGAATTCACCCCTCCACTTT. Protein product: CASSLAVGGNSPLHF.

This chain links TRBV7-9 with TRBJ1-4, with TRBD1 identical over 7 bases. Germline values: CDR1 SEHNR, CDR2 FQNEAQ (reference sequence). The CDR3 extends over 14 amino acids. Losses at the gene ends were 7 bases for V and 8 bases for J; bases not matched to a gene: 10. CDR3 nucleotide sequence: TGTGCCAGCACGATACAGGGGAATGGAGAAAAACTGTTTTTT. Translation: CASTIQGNGEKLFF.

The chain has TRBV5-6 and TRBJ2-7; the D gene is possibly TRBD1 (6 bases). The V and J ends lost 4 bases and 5 bases respectively, with 22 bases between them. Germline values: CDR1 SGHDT, CDR2 YYEEEE. The CDR3 is 16 amino acids. CDR3 sequence: CASSLDRTIISHEQYF. CDR3 DNA: TGTGCCAGCAGCCTTGACAGGACAATTATCTCTCACGAGCAGTACTTC.

The chain combines TRBV5-4 with TRBJ2-7; D is undetermined. The CDR3 has 12 amino acids. Germline-derived CDR1 and CDR2 are SGHNT and YYREEE (reference sequence). V was pared by 3 bases and J by 0 bases, with 4 bases between. In DNA form, the CDR3 reads TGTGCCAGCAGCTCTACCTCCTACGAGCAGTACTTC. Translation gives CASSSTSYEQYF.

There are a few counts of this clone. The rearrangement uses TRBV7-9 and TRBJ2-2; 9 bases are a match to TRBD1. CDR1 and CDR2 (germline): SEHNR, FQNEAQ (reference sequence). The CDR3 covers 13 residues. V lost 6 bases and J lost 4; bases outside the gene matches: 0. In nucleotides, the CDR3 is TGTGCCAGCAGGGGACAGGGCACCGGGGAGCTGTTTTTT. Protein product: CASRGQGTGELFF. Full variable domain (missing parts from reference TRBV7-9 and TRBJ2-2): DTGVSQNPRHKITKRGQNVTFRCDPISEHNRLYWYRQTLGQGPEFLTYFQNEAQLEKSRLLSDRFSAERPKGSFSTLEIQRTEQGDSAMYLCASRGQGTGELFFGEGSRLTVL.

The rearrangement uses TRBV21-1 and TRBJ1-2; the table's D call TRBD1 went unverified against the DNA. TRBV21-1 is tagged as a pseudogene. There are 9 residues in the CDR3. The CDR3: CASADGYTF. CDR3 in DNA: TGTGCCAGCGCAGATGGCTACACCTTC.

A word on this clone: Compared with germline, one end of the junction differs, possibly owing to a read error. The chain recombines TRBV7-3 with TRBJ2-7; D is uncertain. Germline-derived CDR1 and CDR2 are SGHTA and FQGTGA. The CDR3 spans 13 residues. In nucleotides, the CDR3 is TGTGCCAGCAGCTTGGAGAGAGGCTACGGGCAGTACTTC. Its translation: CASSLERGYGQYF.

V gene TRBV24-1 combines with J gene TRBJ2-3; D perhaps matches TRBD2 (6 bases). CDR1 KGHDR and CDR2 SFDVKD come from the germline V gene. Between the trimmed V and J ends, which lost 3 bases and 1 base, there was a span of 19 bases. This CDR3 contains 18 residues. CDR3 in amino acids: CATSDRTGPRRGTDTQYF. CDR3 DNA sequence: TGTGCCACCAGTGATCGAACGGGACCTCGGAGGGGCACAGATACGCAGTATTTT.

The table lists this clone with a few counts. This chain uses TRBV7-9 with TRBJ1-1, with D perhaps TRBD1 (5 bases). The CDR3 has 15 amino acids. Trimming removed 5 bases from V and 1 base from J, with 14 bases in between. CDR1 SEHNR and CDR2 FQNEAQ come from the germline V gene (reference sequence). The CDR3: CASSLRLDRNTEAFF. The CDR3 DNA sequence: TGTGCCAGCAGCCTCCGCCTCGACAGGAACACTGAAGCTTTCTTT.

The chain combines TRBV5-4 with TRBJ1-4, with D possibly matching TRBD1 (6 bases). Between the trimmed V and J ends, which lost 4 bases and 7 bases, there was a span of 14 bases. CDR1 and CDR2 from the germline V gene are SGHNT and YYREEE (reference sequence). The CDR3 totals 14 residues. Here the CDR3 DNA reads TGTGCCAGCAGCCCGAACAGGGTTGGTGAAAAACTGTTTTTT. This translates into CASSPNRVGEKLFF.

The V and J genes are TRBV5-1 and TRBJ2-7; 9 nucleotides align to TRBD2. Germline values: CDR1 SGHRS, CDR2 YFSETQ. This CDR3 has 15 amino acids. With V trimmed by 6 bases and J by 3 bases, 10 bases remained unmatched. CDR3 nucleotides: TGCGCCAGCACACCCATAGCGGGAGAGTACTACGAGCAGTACTTC. The encoded protein is CASTPIAGEYYEQYF.

V gene TRBV29-1 combines with J gene TRBJ2-1, with 7 bases aligning to TRBD1. V dropped 4 bases and J dropped 3; count of bases not matched to a gene: 9. This CDR3 comprises 15 residues. Germline values: CDR1 SQVTM, CDR2 ANQGSEA. The CDR3 DNA reads as TGCAGCGTTGTGCCCGGGACAGACTTCTACAATGAGCAGTTCTTC. It specifies CSVVPGTDFYNEQFF.

J is TRBJ1-5 and V is TRBV19; no clear D gene. Trimming took 5 bases from V and 5 from J, leaving 13 bases between them. Germline CDR1 and CDR2: LNHDA and SQIVND (reference sequence). The CDR3 has 14 amino acids. CDR3 sequence reads: CASSFEGPHQPQHF. CDR3 bases: TGTGCCAGTAGTTTCGAGGGTCCCCATCAGCCCCAGCATTTT.

The chain carries TRBV5-1 and TRBJ2-5, with D uncertain. Deletions cut 5 bases from V and 2 bases from J, with 13 bases between. The germline CDR1 and CDR2 sequences are SGHRS and YFSETQ. The CDR3 loop spans 14 amino acids. CDR3 protein: CASRVLSVQETQYF. In DNA, the CDR3 is TGCGCCAGCAGAGTCCTTTCGGTACAAGAGACCCAGTACTTC.

A few counts support this clone. The CDR3 region is CSAHRSLEDTQYF. The CDR3 region has the DNA TGCAGCGCGCATAGGAGTCTGGAAGATACGCAGTATTTT. The gene calls are TRBV29-1 and TRBJ2-3; D remains unclear. V was cut by 7 bases and J by 5 bases, with 16 bases left in between. The CDR3 contains 13 residues. The germline V gene encodes CDR1 SQVTM and CDR2 ANQGSEA.

The rearrangement uses TRBV7-2 and TRBJ1-2; 7 positions match TRBD1. The CDR3 contains 15 residues. The V gene's germline CDR1 is SGHTA and CDR2 FQGNSA. V trimming: 1 base; J trimming: 2 bases; junction bases outside the gene matches: 4. CDR3 DNA sequence: TGTGCCAGCAGCTTAGTTGGGACAGAAAACTATGGCTACACCTTC. Amino acid sequence: CASSLVGTENYGYTF. The full variable domain, its missing parts supplied by reference TRBV7-2 and TRBJ1-2, is GAGVSQSPSNKVTEKGKDVELRCDPISGHTALYWYRQSLGQGLEFLIYFQGNSAPDKSGLPSDRFSAERTGGSVSTLTIQRTQQEDSAVYLCASSLVGTENYGYTFGSGTRLTVV.